This T cell receptor beta chain stems from a study of shared clonotypes between healthy human individuals. The CDR3 spans 14 residues. V was pared by 1 base and J by 6 bases, with 14 bases between. Looked up from germline, CDR1 is SGDLS and CDR2 is YYNGEE. Repertoires were generated with immunoSEQ multiplex PCR, while TCRdb's copy carries only in-frame clones and drops some. The repertoire holds roughly 700,000 clones, with about nine tenths as singletons. The chain joins TRBV9 to TRBJ2-7, with D perhaps matching TRBD2 (6 bases). This TCR came from a man in his late teens or twenties in good health. Some clones in this sample may be carry-over from other donors' samples. The specimen sequenced was memory CD8+ T cells from PBMCs. The subset here: CD45RO+ cells pooled with CCR7-negative TemRA cells. In nucleotides, the CDR3 is TGTGCCAGCAGCGTATTCGACGGGAGCAGCGAGCAGTACTTC. Translation: CASSVFDGSSEQYF. Supplemented by reference TRBV9 and TRBJ2-7, the full variable domain reads DSGVTQTPKHLITATGQRVTLRCSPRSGDLSVYWYQQSLDQGLQFLIQYYNGEERAKGNILERFSAQQFPDLHSELNLSSLELGDSALYFCASSVFDGSSEQYFGPGTRLTVT.